This TCR beta chain was retrieved from a study of human T cells and chemical hapten exposure. Study context: Mainly, slight library volume differences in the pool made TCR yields vary.

This clonotype was observed at least ten times. TCRdb reanalysed the RACE reads using MiXCR and keeps one entry per CDR3 protein. The sample lists 95,000 to 150,000 distinct CDR3 sequences, about 11% seen once, with 2% to 2.5% in the top ten. CDR1 and CDR2 from the germline V gene are MNHEY and SMNVEV (reference sequence). CDR3 length: 14 residues. The ends were cut back, 6 bases at V and 6 bases at J, with 12 bases in the middle. The time point was: patch test 3, about 24 weeks after DPC sensitization. Treatment indicated: therapeutic diphenylcyclopropenone sensitization with weekly scalp DPC. Ahead of each patch test application, blood was drawn. Donors were 18 to 70-year-old alopecia patients suitable for DPC. Someone pulled total RNA out of unfractionated whole blood.

This clonotype was obtained from a woman aged 45-60 years with alopecia areata. Some clones in this sample may be carry-over from other donors' samples. This chain joins TRBV27 and TRBJ1-6; TRBD1 might be the D (6 bases). The sequencing here drew on whole blood, taken in connection with sensitization to the hapten diphenylcyclopropenone (DPC). CDR3: CASSWDTVNSPLHF. CDR3 DNA: TGTGCCAGCAGCTGGGACACAGTTAATTCACCCCTCCACTTT.